What follows are 17 T cell receptor beta chains derived from one specimen sequenced in a study of shared clonotypes between healthy human individuals. This table comes from immunoSEQ multiplex PCR, and its TCRdb copy is limited to in-frame clones, with some not included. The sample holds approximately 480,000 clones; approximately 79% are singletons and the top ten take under 15%. Source material: PBMCs. The receptors derive from a woman in her forties in good health. Some clones in this sample may be carry-over from other donors' samples.

This clone was observed many times. The chain recombines TRBV9 with TRBJ2-1; 8 positions match TRBD2. Losses at the gene ends were 1 base for V and 4 bases for J; bases not matched to a gene: 4. CDR1 is SGDLS and CDR2 is YYNGEE in the germline V gene. The CDR3 consists of 15 residues. CDR3 protein: CASSVSGSYYNEQFF. CDR3 bases: TGTGCCAGCAGCGTAAGCGGGAGCTATTACAATGAGCAGTTCTTC.

The genes are TRBV27 and TRBJ2-2; a weak D match, TRBD2 (6 bases). There are 15 residues in the CDR3. V was pared by 2 bases and J by 2 bases, with 9 bases between. Per germline, CDR1 MNHEY and CDR2 SMNVEV (reference sequence). CDR3 DNA: TGTGCCAGCAGTTTACGGGCGGGAAACACCGGGGAGCTGTTTTTT. It specifies CASSLRAGNTGELFF.

The V gene is TRBV6-1, the J gene TRBJ1-2, with TRBD1 as a possible D gene (5 bases). The germline CDR1 and CDR2 sequences are MNHNS and SASEGT. V gave up 3 bases and J gave up 4 bases, with 21 bases separating them. The CDR3 totals 17 residues. The CDR3 loop is CASSERGVGAVGYGYTF. CDR3 bases: TGTGCCAGCAGTGAGCGTGGGGTTGGGGCAGTTGGCTATGGCTACACCTTC.

The chain links TRBV2 to TRBJ1-1, with D perhaps TRBD1 (6 bases). The germline V and J ends were trimmed by 6 bases and 5 bases, with 10 bases remaining between them. Germline assignment: CDR1 SNHLY and CDR2 FYNNEI. The CDR3 length is 12 residues. The CDR3 DNA follows: TGTGCCAGCAGACAGGGAGAGACTGAAGCTTTCTTT. Amino acids: CASRQGETEAFF.

A word on this clone: Given a far larger clone just one base away, this is likely a sequencing read error. V is TRBV9 and J is TRBJ1-5; no firm D call. Between the trimmed V and J ends, which lost 4 bases and 2 bases, there was a span of 7 bases. This CDR3 is 13 amino acids long. The germline V gene encodes CDR1 SGDLS and CDR2 YYNGEE. CDR3 coding DNA: TGTGCCAGCAGCACAAGGGGCAATCAGCCCCAGCATTTT. Translated: CASSTRGNQPQHF.

Concerning this clone: The identical CDR3 is also encoded by other nucleotide sequences in the sample. The chain uses TRBV6-5 and TRBJ2-7; D is ambiguous. The germline V and J ends were trimmed by 0 bases and 0 bases, with 6 bases remaining between them. The CDR3 has 14 residues. Germline-derived CDR1 and CDR2 are MNHEY and SVGAGI. The CDR3, as DNA: TGTGCCAGCAGTTACTCGAGTAGCTCCTACGAGCAGTACTTC. Its translation: CASSYSSSSYEQYF.

V gene TRBV10-2 combines with J gene TRBJ2-3; 10 bases are shared with TRBD2. Unmatched junction bases numbered 11, after V lost 7 bases and J lost 4 bases. Germline loops: CDR1 WSHSY, CDR2 SAAADI. The CDR3 contains 16 residues. This CDR3 reads CASIPQAGGGPDTQYF. The CDR3 nucleotides are TGCGCCAGCATCCCGCAAGCGGGAGGGGGTCCAGATACGCAGTATTTT.

The rearrangement joins TRBV28 to TRBJ2-7, with D perhaps being TRBD1 or TRBD2 (5 bases each). The ends were cut back, 3 bases at V and 7 bases at J, with 22 bases in the middle. CDR3 length: 16 amino acids. CDR1 and CDR2 from the germline V gene are MDHEN and SYDVKM. The CDR3 reads CASSFRVGRATGEQYF. In nucleotides, the CDR3 is TGTGCCAGCAGTTTTAGGGTGGGCAGGGCGACGGGGGAGCAGTACTTC. Variable domain in full (rest from reference TRBV28 and TRBJ2-7): DVKVTQSSRYLVKRTGEKVFLECVQDMDHENMFWYRQDPGLGLRLIYFSYDVKMKEKGDIPEGYSVSREKKERFSLILESASTNQTSMYLCASSFRVGRATGEQYFGPGTRLTVT.

This clone was counted between two and nine times. The CDR3 nucleotides are TGTGCCAGCAGCGGCCGGTCCTTCGGCTACACCTTC. As protein: CASSGRSFGYTF. V is TRBV13 and J is TRBJ1-2; the D is unclear. CDR1 and CDR2 (germline): PRHDT, FYEKMQ (reference sequence). V lost 5 bases and J lost 8, with 12 bases in between. This CDR3 is built from 12 residues.

This clone is a singleton in its sample. The rearrangement joins TRBV6-6 to TRBJ2-1; D may be TRBD2 (5 bases). CDR3 length: 15 amino acids. Trimming removed 0 bases from V and 4 bases from J, with 10 bases in between. CDR1 and CDR2 from the germline V gene are MNHNY and SVGAGI (reference sequence). The DNA for the CDR3 is TGTGCCAGCAGTTACTCCTGGGAGCGGTACAATGAGCAGTTCTTC. It translates to CASSYSWERYNEQFF.

This clone was recorded once. The rearrangement uses TRBV6-1 and TRBJ2-5; perhaps TRBD2 as D (5 bases). Per the germline V gene, CDR1 is MNHNS and CDR2 is SASEGT. V was pared by 6 bases and J by 2 bases, with 10 bases between. This CDR3 has 13 amino acids. The CDR3 region is CASSSTGQETQYF. The DNA for the CDR3 is TGTGCCAGCAGCTCTACGGGGCAAGAGACCCAGTACTTC.

This rearrangement joins TRBV19 to TRBJ2-5; D is perhaps TRBD1 (6 bases). V was pared by 4 bases and J by 2 bases, with 14 bases between. This CDR3 spans 15 amino acids. Per germline, CDR1 LNHDA and CDR2 SQIVND (reference sequence). CDR3 amino acids: CASSSSNRAQETQYF. In DNA form, the CDR3 reads TGTGCCAGTAGTAGTTCGAACAGGGCACAAGAGACCCAGTACTTC. Supplemented by reference TRBV19 and TRBJ2-5, the full variable domain reads DGGITQSPKYLFRKEGQNVTLSCEQNLNHDAMYWYRQDPGQGLRLIYYSQIVNDFQKGDIAEGYSVSREKKESFPLTVTSAQKNPTAFYLCASSSSNRAQETQYFGPGTRLLVL.

CDR3 region: CASSDFPRGPEAFF. CDR3 DNA sequence: TGTGCCAGCAGTGACTTTCCTCGGGGCCCTGAAGCTTTCTTT. This chain joins TRBV6-1 and TRBJ1-1, with D possibly matching TRBD1 (5 bases). V was pared by 3 bases and J by 6 bases, with 14 bases between. Germline V gene lookup returns CDR1 MNHNS and CDR2 SASEGT. The CDR3 sequence is 14 residues long.

The chain carries TRBV14 and TRBJ2-7; D is unclear. This CDR3 is built from 15 residues. The V end lost 4 bases, the J end lost 0 bases, and 13 bases lay between the germline ends. Germline CDR1 SGHDN, CDR2 FVKESK. CDR3 in amino acids: CASSPTNVGSYEQYF. CDR3 sequence (DNA): TGTGCCAGCAGCCCCACGAATGTGGGCTCCTACGAGCAGTACTTC.

This chain connects TRBV6-5 to TRBJ1-1; TRBD1 matches at 7 bases. This CDR3 region has 15 residues. V gave up 4 bases and J gave up 1 base; unmatched junction bases: 6. Germline assignment: CDR1 MNHEY and CDR2 SVGAGI. The CDR3 here is CASSFPTGRNTEAFF. CDR3 bases: TGTGCCAGCAGTTTTCCGACAGGGAGGAACACTGAAGCTTTCTTT.

The count of this clone is one. The chain links TRBV11-2 to TRBJ1-2, with D unclear. There are 13 residues in the CDR3. The V gene lost 0 bases and the J gene lost 11 bases, with 13 bases spanning the gap. Germline lookup yields CDR1 SGHAT and CDR2 FQNNGV. The CDR3 nucleotides are TGTGCCAGCAGCTTAGATCTGGCAGCATGGTACACCTTC. Protein sequence: CASSLDLAAWYTF.

The rearrangement joins TRBV6-5 to TRBJ2-7; D possibly corresponds to TRBD1 (5 bases). CDR3 length: 16 residues. Trimming took off 0 bases at V and 1 base at J, with 13 bases between the two ends. The germline V gene encodes CDR1 MNHEY and CDR2 SVGAGI. This chain's CDR3 is CASSYSWPGLSYEQYF. DNA for the CDR3: TGTGCCAGCAGTTACTCGTGGCCAGGGCTTTCCTACGAGCAGTACTTC.